A selection of T cell receptor beta chains follows, all from one sample in a study of blood T cell repertoires in COVID-19. The assay was immunoSEQ multiplex PCR, and TCRdb's table has in-frame clones only and misses some. The top ten clones hold 6.2% of a sample with around 40,000 clones, nearly 90% of them seen once. The source material was peripheral blood. All receptors come from a human donor in a cohort sampled during active COVID-19. Both conserved end residues are part of each CDR3. The D gene is left open where the match is weak. Part of the rows lack a size; the others show once, few, many or a class for expanded clones.

clone size: few
J gene: TRBJ2-7
V gene: TRBV2
D gene: -
CDR3 DNA: TGTGCCAGTCGACGGGGCTCCTACGAGCAGTACTTC
CDR3 protein: CASRRGSYEQYF

clone size: -
J gene: TRBJ1-2
V gene: TRBV20-1
D gene: -
CDR3 DNA: TGCAGTGCTAGTACAGGGATGTACGGCTACACCTTC
CDR3 protein: CSASTGMYGYTF

clone size: few
J gene: TRBJ1-4
V gene: TRBV5-1
D gene: TRBD1
CDR3 DNA: TGCGCCAGCAGCATAACCGGGACAGGGGATGAAAAACTGTTTTTT
CDR3 protein: CASSITGTGDEKLFF

clone size: -
J gene: TRBJ2-3
V gene: TRBV28
D gene: -
CDR3 DNA: TGTGCCTGCTACAAGCTAGGCACAGATACGCAGTATTTT
CDR3 protein: CACYKLGTDTQYF

clone size: -
J gene: TRBJ2-3
V gene: TRBV5-1
D gene: -
CDR3 DNA: TGCGCCAGCAGGTTCGGACAATTCACAGATACGCAGTATTTT
CDR3 protein: CASRFGQFTDTQYF

clone size: -
J gene: TRBJ1-1
V gene: TRBV6-6
D gene: TRBD1
CDR3 DNA: TGTGCCAGCATTTTCTACAGGGGTGTGAACACTGAAGCTTTCTTT
CDR3 protein: CASIFYRGVNTEAFF

clone size: -
J gene: TRBJ2-3
V gene: TRBV7-9
D gene: -
CDR3 DNA: TGTGCCAGCACGCAGGGCGGAGATACGCAGTATTTT
CDR3 protein: CASTQGGDTQYF

clone size: -
J gene: TRBJ1-2
V gene: TRBV19
D gene: -
CDR3 DNA: TGTGCCAGTAGTATAGCGGCAGCGCCCGGCTACACCTTC
CDR3 protein: CASSIAAAPGYTF

clone size: -
J gene: TRBJ1-5
V gene: TRBV3-1/TRBV3-2
D gene: -
CDR3 DNA: TGTGCCAGCAGCCAAGGGGGTACGGATAGGGGTCAGCCCCAGCATTTT
CDR3 protein: CASSQGGTDRGQPQHF

clone size: few
J gene: TRBJ1-1
V gene: TRBV29-1
D gene: TRBD1
CDR3 DNA: TGCAGCGCAACCAGGGGGCAGGACACTGAAGCTTTCTTT
CDR3 protein: CSATRGQDTEAFF

clone size: -
J gene: TRBJ1-5
V gene: TRBV2
D gene: -
CDR3 DNA: TGTGCCAGCAATCCTTCAGGGGCCTTAAATCAGCCCCAGCATTTT
CDR3 protein: CASNPSGALNQPQHF

clone size: -
J gene: TRBJ2-7
V gene: TRBV25-1
D gene: -
CDR3 DNA: TGTGCCAGCAGTGGGGGGGACGGACGCTACGAGCAGTACTTC
CDR3 protein: CASSGGDGRYEQYF

clone size: few
J gene: TRBJ1-6
V gene: TRBV7-9
D gene: -
CDR3 DNA: TGTGCCAGCAGCTTTCCGAATTCACCCCTCCACTTT
CDR3 protein: CASSFPNSPLHF

clone size: -
J gene: TRBJ2-7
V gene: TRBV10-1
D gene: -
CDR3 DNA: TGCGCCAGCAGTGATGGCTTCAAATCCTACGAGCAGTACTTC
CDR3 protein: CASSDGFKSYEQYF

clone size: -
J gene: TRBJ2-1
V gene: TRBV10-3
D gene: TRBD1
CDR3 DNA: TGTGCCATCAGTCGTGAAAGACAGGGGCAGTTCTTC
CDR3 protein: CAISRERQGQFF

clone size: -
J gene: TRBJ2-3
V gene: TRBV3-1/TRBV3-2
D gene: TRBD2
CDR3 DNA: TGTGCCAGCAGTCGAGAGACTAGCGGGAGAGATACGCAGTATTTT
CDR3 protein: CASSRETSGRDTQYF

clone size: -
J gene: TRBJ2-5
V gene: TRBV27
D gene: TRBD1
CDR3 DNA: TGTGCCAGCAGCGACAGGGCAGAGACCCAGTACTTC
CDR3 protein: CASSDRAETQYF

clone size: once
J gene: TRBJ1-1
V gene: TRBV2
D gene: -
CDR3 DNA: TGTGCCAGCAGTGAGGTTTCCCGGTGGACTGAAGCTTTCTTT
CDR3 protein: CASSEVSRWTEAFF

clone size: -
J gene: TRBJ2-6
V gene: TRBV2
D gene: -
CDR3 DNA: TGTGCCAGCAGTGACTCACTCACCCCCCACTCTGGGGCCAACGTCCTGACTTTC
CDR3 protein: CASSDSLTPHSGANVLTF

clone size: once
J gene: TRBJ2-5
V gene: TRBV5-1
D gene: -
CDR3 DNA: TGCGCCAGCGTATCAGGGGTTGGGCAAGAGACCCAGTACTTC
CDR3 protein: CASVSGVGQETQYF

clone size: -
J gene: TRBJ2-1
V gene: TRBV6-4
D gene: TRBD2
CDR3 DNA: TGTGCCAGCAGTACCGCTCTAGCGGGAGGGTTCAATGAGCAGTTCTTC
CDR3 protein: CASSTALAGGFNEQFF

clone size: -
J gene: TRBJ2-1
V gene: TRBV2
D gene: -
CDR3 DNA: TGTGCCAGCACACCCCCAGGAACCTTCAATGAGCAGTTCTTC
CDR3 protein: CASTPPGTFNEQFF

clone size: -
J gene: TRBJ2-5
V gene: TRBV7-9
D gene: -
CDR3 DNA: TGTGCCACCGCTGGACGGGGATTCGGAGAGACCCAGTACTTC
CDR3 protein: CATAGRGFGETQYF

clone size: -
J gene: TRBJ1-6
V gene: TRBV11-3
D gene: TRBD1
CDR3 DNA: TGTGCCAGCAGCCTTTACAGGGGCTCACCCCTCCACTTT
CDR3 protein: CASSLYRGSPLHF

clone size: -
J gene: TRBJ2-3
V gene: TRBV7-6
D gene: -
CDR3 DNA: TGTGCCAGCGCCCTGCTGGCGGGGAAAGAAGATACGCAGTATTTT
CDR3 protein: CASALLAGKEDTQYF

clone size: -
J gene: TRBJ1-1
V gene: TRBV5-1
D gene: TRBD1
CDR3 DNA: TGCGCCAGCAGCTTGGAGGGGGCCCTGAACACTGAAGCTTTCTTT
CDR3 protein: CASSLEGALNTEAFF

clone size: -
J gene: TRBJ1-2
V gene: TRBV19
D gene: -
CDR3 DNA: TGTGCCAGTATAGGAGTGGACAGAGGGAACTATGGCTACACCTTC
CDR3 protein: CASIGVDRGNYGYTF

clone size: -
J gene: TRBJ2-4
V gene: TRBV19
D gene: -
CDR3 DNA: TGTGCCAGTAGCCCGAATGGAGGGAGAAGGGGTAACATTCAGTACTTC
CDR3 protein: CASSPNGGRRGNIQYF

clone size: once
J gene: TRBJ1-3
V gene: TRBV4-1
D gene: -
CDR3 DNA: TGCGCCAGCAGCCAAGATCGAGGGATGGGCTCTGGAAACACCATATATTTT
CDR3 protein: CASSQDRGMGSGNTIYF

clone size: few
J gene: TRBJ2-3
V gene: TRBV11-2
D gene: -
CDR3 DNA: TGTGCCAGCAGCTTCAGGTCAGATACGCAGTATTTT
CDR3 protein: CASSFRSDTQYF

clone size: -
J gene: TRBJ1-6
V gene: TRBV6-5
D gene: -
CDR3 DNA: TGTGCCAGCAGTTACGGGCAGGGGCTTTCACCCCTCCACTTT
CDR3 protein: CASSYGQGLSPLHF

clone size: -
J gene: TRBJ1-2
V gene: TRBV7-9
D gene: TRBD1
CDR3 DNA: TGTGCCAGCAGCTTAGGGTTGGACAGGACGAACTATGGCTACACCTTC
CDR3 protein: CASSLGLDRTNYGYTF

clone size: -
J gene: TRBJ1-3
V gene: TRBV5-4
D gene: -
CDR3 DNA: TGTGCCAGCAGCGCGCGGACAGCCTCTGGAAACACCATATATTTT
CDR3 protein: CASSARTASGNTIYF

clone size: -
J gene: TRBJ1-1
V gene: TRBV5-4
D gene: -
CDR3 DNA: TGTGCCAGCAGGGGGGCGGGCACTGAAGCTTTCTTT
CDR3 protein: CASRGAGTEAFF

clone size: -
J gene: TRBJ1-1
V gene: TRBV7-2
D gene: -
CDR3 DNA: TGTGCCAGCAGCTTATACCCCTTGGGGCGAGCAATGAACACTGAAGCTTTCTTT
CDR3 protein: CASSLYPLGRAMNTEAFF

clone size: -
J gene: TRBJ2-2
V gene: TRBV7-2
D gene: -
CDR3 DNA: TGTGCCAGCAGCCTTGATAGGAACACCGGGGAGCTGTTTTTT
CDR3 protein: CASSLDRNTGELFF

clone size: -
J gene: TRBJ1-4
V gene: TRBV30
D gene: -
CDR3 DNA: TGTGCCTGGACCGGGTACCGGGATGAAAAACTGTTTTTT
CDR3 protein: CAWTGYRDEKLFF

clone size: -
J gene: TRBJ1-5
V gene: TRBV2
D gene: -
CDR3 DNA: TGTGCCAGCAGTGAAGCGGTATTTAGAGGGCAGCCCCAGCATTTT
CDR3 protein: CASSEAVFRGQPQHF

clone size: -
J gene: TRBJ2-7
V gene: TRBV4-1
D gene: -
CDR3 DNA: TGCGCCAGCAGCCAAGGGTGGGGGGGCAACGAGCAGTACTTC
CDR3 protein: CASSQGWGGNEQYF

clone size: -
J gene: TRBJ2-5
V gene: TRBV6-5
D gene: TRBD2
CDR3 DNA: TGTGCCAGCGGCAGACTAGCGGGAGGGGAGACCCAGTACTTC
CDR3 protein: CASGRLAGGETQYF

clone size: -
J gene: TRBJ1-1
V gene: TRBV29-1
D gene: TRBD1
CDR3 DNA: TGCAGCGCCTCGGGACAGGGTCGGACTGAAGCTTTCTTT
CDR3 protein: CSASGQGRTEAFF

clone size: -
J gene: TRBJ1-1
V gene: TRBV5-5
D gene: TRBD1
CDR3 DNA: TGTGCCAGCAGCCGCACCCCGGGACAGGGGTACATGAACACTGAAGCTTTCTTT
CDR3 protein: CASSRTPGQGYMNTEAFF

clone size: -
J gene: TRBJ2-7
V gene: TRBV11-2
D gene: -
CDR3 DNA: TGTGCCAGCAGCTACATAGCATCTTACGAGCAGTACTTC
CDR3 protein: CASSYIASYEQYF

clone size: -
J gene: TRBJ1-2
V gene: TRBV3-1/TRBV3-2
D gene: -
CDR3 DNA: TGTGCCAGCAGCGAGGGCTTGTTTCCCGGACCCTATGGCTACACCTTC
CDR3 protein: CASSEGLFPGPYGYTF

clone size: -
J gene: TRBJ2-5
V gene: TRBV9
D gene: TRBD1
CDR3 DNA: TGTGCCAGCAGCGCTCCGGGACAGAAGGGCGAGACCCAGTACTTC
CDR3 protein: CASSAPGQKGETQYF

clone size: -
J gene: TRBJ1-1
V gene: TRBV7-6
D gene: -
CDR3 DNA: TGTGCCAGCAGCCCCCCACAGGCGGGGACTGAAGCTTTCTTT
CDR3 protein: CASSPPQAGTEAFF

clone size: -
J gene: TRBJ1-1
V gene: TRBV6-2/TRBV6-3
D gene: -
CDR3 DNA: TGTGCCAGCAGTTACTCCCGGAACACTGAAGCTTTCTTT
CDR3 protein: CASSYSRNTEAFF

clone size: -
J gene: TRBJ2-2
V gene: TRBV2
D gene: TRBD1
CDR3 DNA: TGTGCCAGCAGTGGGCAGGGACAGGTATTGACCGGGGAGCTGTTTTTT
CDR3 protein: CASSGQGQVLTGELFF

clone size: -
J gene: TRBJ2-5
V gene: TRBV19
D gene: TRBD1
CDR3 DNA: TGTGCCAGTAGTATAAGGAGACAGGGCGGGGAGACCCAGTACTTC
CDR3 protein: CASSIRRQGGETQYF

clone size: once
J gene: TRBJ2-3
V gene: TRBV18
D gene: -
CDR3 DNA: TGTGCCAGCTCACTGTTAAGCCAAACAGATACGCAGTATTTT
CDR3 protein: CASSLLSQTDTQYF

clone size: -
J gene: TRBJ2-5
V gene: TRBV5-1
D gene: -
CDR3 DNA: TGCGCCACCGGTGCGCAATCCCAAGAGACCCAGTACTTC
CDR3 protein: CATGAQSQETQYF

clone size: -
J gene: TRBJ2-3
V gene: TRBV7-2
D gene: -
CDR3 DNA: TGTGCCAGCAGCCCCCGGTCAGGAAGGACAGATACGCAGTATTTT
CDR3 protein: CASSPRSGRTDTQYF

clone size: -
J gene: TRBJ2-7
V gene: TRBV6-2/TRBV6-3
D gene: TRBD1
CDR3 DNA: TGTGCCAGCAGTTACTCGGGACAGGGGGTGATCTACGAGCAGTACTTC
CDR3 protein: CASSYSGQGVIYEQYF

clone size: -
J gene: TRBJ1-1
V gene: TRBV4-1
D gene: -
CDR3 DNA: TGCGCCAGCAGCCAAGCCATGGACAGTGAAGCTTTCTTT
CDR3 protein: CASSQAMDSEAFF

clone size: -
J gene: TRBJ2-1
V gene: TRBV12-5
D gene: TRBD2
CDR3 DNA: TGTGCTAGTGGTCGTCCGGGACTAGCAAAATTCAATGAGCAGTTCTTC
CDR3 protein: CASGRPGLAKFNEQFF

clone size: once
J gene: TRBJ2-5
V gene: TRBV5-1
D gene: TRBD2
CDR3 DNA: TGCGCCAGCAGCTTAAATGCGGGAGGGCCTTGGGAGACCCAGTACTTC
CDR3 protein: CASSLNAGGPWETQYF

clone size: -
J gene: TRBJ1-6
V gene: TRBV7-2
D gene: -
CDR3 DNA: TGTGCCAGCAGGCTAACCAATGGGCCCCTTGGTTCACCCCTCCACTTT
CDR3 protein: CASRLTNGPLGSPLHF